The 28 T cell receptor beta chains listed next were all sequenced from one sample in a study of shared clonotypes between healthy human individuals. Naive CD8 cells, CD45RO-negative and positively selected for CCR7, excluded terminally differentiated effector memory CD45RA+ cells. Assay: immunoSEQ multiplex PCR; the TCRdb copy retains only in-frame clones and omits some. The profile shows about 590,000 clones, roughly 95% of them singletons. Sequenced sample: naive CD8+ T cells sorted from blood. These TCRs come from a woman in her twenties or thirties in good health.

The V and J genes are TRBV6-5 and TRBJ2-3; 8 nucleotides agree with TRBD2. V was pared by 4 bases and J by 4 bases, with 7 bases of the junction left unmatched. The CDR3 consists of 15 residues. Looked up from germline, CDR1 is MNHEY and CDR2 is SVGAGI. The CDR3 spells CASSFAGGGSDTQYF. The DNA of the CDR3 is TGTGCCAGCAGTTTCGCGGGAGGTGGGTCAGATACGCAGTATTTT.

This chain uses TRBV10-2 with TRBJ2-7; the match to TRBD1 covers 7 bases. The CDR3 has 14 amino acids. Germline CDR1 reads WSHSY; CDR2 reads SAAADI. The J segment lost 2 bases and the V segment lost 6 bases, leaving 7 bases of the junction unmatched. CDR3 loop: CASRDRDRAYEQYF. As DNA, the CDR3 is TGCGCCAGCAGGGACCGGGACAGAGCCTACGAGCAGTACTTC.

The chain is built from TRBV14 and TRBJ1-2; D not resolved. The CDR3 sequence is 13 residues long. Germline CDR1 is SGHDN and CDR2 is FVKESK. V gave up 4 bases and J gave up 3 bases, with 9 bases separating them. Here the CDR3 DNA reads TGTGCCAGCAGCCTTGACTGGTACTATGGCTACACCTTC. Its translation: CASSLDWYYGYTF.

The chain employs TRBV27 and TRBJ2-5, with a tentative D call TRBD1 (6 bases). Germline assignment: CDR1 MNHEY and CDR2 SMNVEV (reference sequence). The V and J ends lost 3 bases and 4 bases respectively, with 21 bases between them. The CDR3 extends over 17 amino acids. The CDR3 nucleotides are TGTGCCAGCAGTTTGGGGCCAGGGGTTTTTGTCGGAGAGACCCAGTACTTC. It specifies CASSLGPGVFVGETQYF.

With respect to this clone: The sample carries other DNA sequences with the same CDR3. V gene TRBV27 combines with J gene TRBJ1-1; unclear D gene. Per germline, CDR1 MNHEY and CDR2 SMNVEV (reference sequence). Trimming shortened V by 2 bases and J by 1 base, and 8 bases separated the two germline ends. CDR3 length: 14 residues. CDR3 in amino acids: CASSLVGGNTEAFF. The CDR3, as DNA: TGTGCCAGCAGTTTAGTCGGTGGGAACACTGAAGCTTTCTTT.

The chain uses TRBV14 and TRBJ2-7; TRBD2 matches at 11 bases. This CDR3 contains 19 residues. Germline CDR1 reads SGHDN; CDR2 reads FVKESK. V dropped 0 bases and J dropped 0; count of bases not matched to a gene: 10. In nucleotides, the CDR3 is TGTGCCAGCAGCCAAGATTCTCTAGCGGGAGGTCCCAGCTCCTACGAGCAGTACTTC. This sequence encodes CASSQDSLAGGPSSYEQYF.

CDR3 sequence (DNA): TGTGCCAGCAGCCTGGGTCTAGCGGGAGTTTTCTACGAGCAGTACTTC. Translated, it gives CASSLGLAGVFYEQYF. The chain links TRBV7-8 to TRBJ2-7; 10 bases are a match to TRBD2. With V trimmed by 5 bases and J by 3 bases, 10 bases remained unmatched. There are 16 residues in the CDR3. Germline lookup yields CDR1 SGHVS and CDR2 FQNEAQ.

The chain is built from TRBV7-9 and TRBJ2-5; no definite D call. V lost 2 bases and J lost 4, with 5 bases in between. This CDR3 region has 12 residues. Germline values: CDR1 SEHNR, CDR2 FQNEAQ (reference sequence). The DNA for the CDR3 is TGTGCCAGCAGCTTATCGAGAGAGACCCAGTACTTC. Translation: CASSLSRETQYF.

V and J are TRBV5-8 and TRBJ1-2; D ambiguous. Germline-derived CDR1 and CDR2 are SGHTS and YDEGEE. Trimming pared 0 bases from V and 0 bases from J, leaving 9 bases between. The CDR3 contains 15 residues. Here the CDR3 reads CASSLVAASNYGYTF. CDR3 sequence (DNA): TGTGCCAGCAGCTTGGTAGCCGCATCTAACTATGGCTACACCTTC.

The V call is TRBV5-8, the J call TRBJ2-7; D is possibly TRBD2 (6 bases). The CDR3 loop spans 12 amino acids. V was pared by 5 bases and J by 6 bases, with 12 bases between. Germline CDR1 reads SGHTS; CDR2 reads YDEGEE. The CDR3 DNA is TGTGCCAGCAGTCCGGAGGGGTTCGAGCAGTACTTC. Translation gives CASSPEGFEQYF.

This chain uses TRBV6-5 with TRBJ1-1; D remains ambiguous. This CDR3 has 14 residues. Germline V gene sequence: CDR1 MNHEY, CDR2 SVGAGI. Trimming took off 7 bases at V and 3 bases at J, with 15 bases between the two ends. In nucleotides, the CDR3 is TGTGCCAGCACCTACTCAGGTGGGGACACTGAAGCTTTCTTT. Translated, it gives CASTYSGGDTEAFF.

The V and J genes are TRBV5-5 and TRBJ2-7, with D possibly being TRBD1 (5 bases). Per the germline V gene, CDR1 is SGHKS and CDR2 is YYEKEE (reference sequence). Trimming took off 4 bases at V and 2 bases at J, with 10 bases between the two ends. CDR3 size: 13 residues. The CDR3 is CASSPGHPYEQYF. The CDR3 DNA reads TGTGCCAGCAGCCCCGGACATCCCTACGAGCAGTACTTC.

The chain joins TRBV7-8 to TRBJ2-7, with D tentatively TRBD2 (6 bases). This CDR3 has 15 amino acids. Germline CDR1 SGHVS, CDR2 FQNEAQ. Trimming removed 2 bases from V and 3 bases from J, with 14 bases in between. The CDR3 nucleotides read TGTGCCAGCAGCTTAATTGGAGGGAAGGTCTACGAGCAGTACTTC. Protein product: CASSLIGGKVYEQYF.

This clone has a single count. The V and J genes are TRBV11-2 and TRBJ2-7, with 8 bases fitting TRBD2. The CDR3 is 16 residues long. After removal of 5 bases from V and 5 bases from J, the junction contained 14 bases not matched to a gene. Germline V gene sequence: CDR1 SGHAT, CDR2 FQNNGV. The CDR3: CASSPPGGRRGDEQYF. The CDR3 DNA sequence: TGTGCCAGCAGCCCCCCGGGAGGGCGGCGGGGGGACGAGCAGTACTTC.

Here the CDR3 reads CASSQEQGSNYGYTF. The CDR3 DNA reads TGTGCCAGCAGCCAAGAACAGGGTTCCAACTATGGCTACACCTTC. The rearrangement links TRBV4-2 to TRBJ1-2, with D maybe TRBD1 (6 bases). The CDR3 is 15 amino acids. Germline V lookup: CDR1 LGHNA, CDR2 YNFKEQ. V lost 0 bases and J lost 2, with 10 bases in between.

The V gene is TRBV2, the J gene TRBJ1-1; TRBD1 might be the D (5 bases). Germline CDR1 reads SNHLY; CDR2 reads FYNNEI. The CDR3 contains 14 residues. V lost 0 bases and J lost 4, with 9 bases in between. CDR3 loop: CASSEAQGFTEAFF. The CDR3 DNA sequence: TGTGCCAGCAGTGAAGCGCAGGGATTCACTGAAGCTTTCTTT.

This clone was observed a single time. This chain uses TRBV27 with TRBJ2-7; perhaps TRBD2 as D (6 bases). Trimming took 3 bases from V and 2 from J, leaving 11 bases between them. The CDR3 covers 14 residues. Germline CDR1 reads MNHEY; CDR2 reads SMNVEV (reference sequence). Written as DNA, the CDR3 is TGTGCCAGCAGTTTCCGCGGGACCACCTACGAGCAGTACTTC. This sequence encodes CASSFRGTTYEQYF.

This chain links TRBV4-1 with TRBJ2-7, with D maybe TRBD2 (5 bases). Germline V gene sequence: CDR1 MGHRA, CDR2 YSYEKL. Trimming shortened V by 0 bases and J by 2 bases, and 8 bases separated the two germline ends. The CDR3 has 14 residues. The CDR3 DNA reads as TGCGCCAGCAGCCAAGACAAGCGGCCCTACGAGCAGTACTTC. Translating it yields CASSQDKRPYEQYF.

The chain uses TRBV7-9 and TRBJ2-2; weak D call: TRBD1 (6 bases). The germline V and J ends were trimmed by 4 bases and 13 bases, with 19 bases remaining between them. This CDR3 comprises 14 residues. The germline V gene encodes CDR1 SEHNR and CDR2 FQNEAQ (reference sequence). CDR3 in amino acids: CASSSNLLRTVLFF. For the CDR3, the DNA is TGTGCCAGCAGCTCGAACCTTCTCCGGACAGTGCTGTTTTTT. Full variable domain (missing parts from reference TRBV7-9 and TRBJ2-2): DTGVSQNPRHKITKRGQNVTFRCDPISEHNRLYWYRQTLGQGPEFLTYFQNEAQLEKSRLLSDRFSAERPKGSFSTLEIQRTEQGDSAMYLCASSSNLLRTVLFFGEGSRLTVL.

The chain combines TRBV7-9 with TRBJ2-2, with D uncertain. Germline CDR1 and CDR2: SEHNR and FQNEAQ (reference sequence). CDR3 size: 16 residues. The V end was cut by 1 base, the J end by 2 bases, with 11 bases between. CDR3 sequence: CASSLDLNRNTGELFF. CDR3 in DNA: TGTGCCAGCAGCTTAGATTTAAACCGAAACACCGGGGAGCTGTTTTTT.

The rearrangement joins TRBV27 to TRBJ2-1, with 13 bases aligning to TRBD2. The ends lost 3 bases at V and 12 bases at J; junction bases unmatched: 8. The CDR3 is 15 residues long. CDR1 MNHEY and CDR2 SMNVEV come from the germline V gene (reference sequence). The CDR3 region is CASSLRRLAGGRQFF. The CDR3 DNA sequence: TGTGCCAGCAGTTTGCGAAGACTAGCGGGAGGTCGGCAGTTCTTC.

For this clone: The same CDR3 arises from other DNA sequences in this sample as well. The rearrangement links TRBV5-6 to TRBJ2-7, with D possibly being TRBD1 (5 bases). In germline, CDR1 is SGHDT, CDR2 YYEEEE. The CDR3 runs to 12 residues. With 2 bases removed from V and 5 bases from J, the gap between germline ends came to 8 bases. The CDR3 here is CASSFQGNEQYF. The CDR3 nucleotides read TGTGCCAGCAGCTTTCAGGGTAACGAGCAGTACTTC.

This rearrangement joins TRBV9 to TRBJ2-2; 9 bases match TRBD1. J gave up 3 bases and V 3 bases, and 3 bases lay outside the gene matches. The CDR3 runs to 15 residues. The germline V gene encodes CDR1 SGDLS and CDR2 YYNGEE. The CDR3 sequence is CASSARTGDTGELFF. The CDR3, as DNA: TGTGCCAGCAGCGCTAGGACAGGGGACACCGGGGAGCTGTTTTTT. Filled out from reference TRBV9 and TRBJ2-2, the complete variable domain reads DSGVTQTPKHLITATGQRVTLRCSPRSGDLSVYWYQQSLDQGLQFLIQYYNGEERAKGNILERFSAQQFPDLHSELNLSSLELGDSALYFCASSARTGDTGELFFGEGSRLTVL.

J is TRBJ2-2 and V is TRBV27; 8 nucleotides line up with TRBD2. The trim removed 6 bases at V and 6 bases at J, leaving 3 bases unmatched. Germline CDR1 MNHEY, CDR2 SMNVEV (reference sequence). This CDR3 comprises 13 residues. The CDR3 loop reads CASSYGGAGELFF. CDR3 sequence (DNA): TGTGCCAGCAGCTACGGGGGGGCCGGGGAGCTGTTTTTT.

V and J are TRBV4-1 and TRBJ2-1; D uncertain. The V end was cut by 3 bases, the J end by 9 bases, with 15 bases between. The CDR3 spans 14 residues. The V gene's germline CDR1 is MGHRA and CDR2 YSYEKL. The CDR3 nucleotides read TGCGCCAGCAGCCATCGCGGACCCCCGACTGAGCAGTTCTTC. Encoded protein: CASSHRGPPTEQFF.

Comments on this clone: Within the sample, other DNA sequences also encode this same CDR3. The V gene is TRBV5-6, the J gene TRBJ2-1, with D unresolved. The CDR3 sequence is 13 residues long. V lost 0 bases and J lost 4, with 5 bases in between. Germline V gives CDR1 SGHDT, CDR2 YYEEEE. CDR3 sequence (DNA): TGTGCCAGCAGCTTGGCCCTTTACAATGAGCAGTTCTTC. As protein: CASSLALYNEQFF.

V is TRBV13 and J is TRBJ2-7; 14 nucleotides agree with TRBD2. Germline lookup yields CDR1 PRHDT and CDR2 FYEKMQ (reference sequence). V was pared by 5 bases and J by 4 bases, with 13 bases of the junction left unmatched. This CDR3 has 18 residues. The CDR3 DNA follows: TGTGCCAGCAGCCCTGGACTAGCGGGAGGTCTTTTCGGGTACGAGCAGTACTTC. Protein: CASSPGLAGGLFGYEQYF.

This sequence joins TRBV7-9 and TRBJ2-7; possible D gene TRBD2, 5 bases. CDR3 length: 14 residues. V lost 1 base and J lost 3, with 10 bases in between. Germline V gives CDR1 SEHNR, CDR2 FQNEAQ (reference sequence). CDR3 nucleotide sequence: TGTGCCAGCAGCTTAGGTGGGAGTGACTACGAGCAGTACTTC. Residues: CASSLGGSDYEQYF.